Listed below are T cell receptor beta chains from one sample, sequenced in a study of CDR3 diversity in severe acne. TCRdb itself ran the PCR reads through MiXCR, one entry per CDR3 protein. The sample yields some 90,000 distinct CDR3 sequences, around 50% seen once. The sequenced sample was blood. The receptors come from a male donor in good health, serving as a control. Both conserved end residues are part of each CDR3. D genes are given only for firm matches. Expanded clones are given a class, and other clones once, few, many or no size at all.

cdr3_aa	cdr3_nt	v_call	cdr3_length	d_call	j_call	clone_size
CSAIRDRYMNTEAFF	TGCAGTGCAATCCGGGACAGGTATATGAACACTGAAGCTTTCTTT	TRBV20-1	15	TRBD1	TRBJ1-1	many
CASSSTWNEQFF	TGTGCCAGCAGCTCAACATGGAATGAGCAGTTCTTC	TRBV11-3	12	NA	TRBJ2-1	many
CSAERTSTHEQYF	TGCAGTGCTGAAAGAACTAGCACACACGAGCAGTACTTC	TRBV20-1	13	NA	TRBJ2-7	NA
CASTYGGGGPQHF	TGTGCCAGCACATACGGGGGCGGGGGGCCCCAGCATTTT	TRBV2	13	NA	TRBJ1-5	NA
CSVALQGGSPLHF	TGCAGCGTTGCTCTACAGGGGGGTTCACCCCTCCACTTT	TRBV29-1	13	TRBD1	TRBJ1-6	NA
CASSSGRLPAFF	TGTGCCAGCAGCTCGGGACGGCTCCCAGCTTTCTTT	TRBV13	12	NA	TRBJ1-1	NA
CASSSRQLEAFF	TGTGCCAGCAGCTCCCGACAGCTTGAAGCTTTCTTT	TRBV11-3	12	NA	TRBJ1-1	NA
CASSPTRANTGELFF	TGTGCCAGCAGCCCTACTAGGGCGAACACCGGGGAGCTGTTTTTT	TRBV7-3	15	NA	TRBJ2-2	many
CATSDTTDRGKGDEQFF	TGTGCCACCAGTGATACCACCGACAGGGGGAAGGGGGATGAGCAGTTTTTT	TRBV24-1	17	TRBD1	TRBJ2-2	once
CASSFADSYEQYF	TGTGCCAGCAGCTTCGCGGACTCCTACGAGCAGTACTTC	TRBV13	13	NA	TRBJ2-7	NA
CASSWRAGGANVLTF	TGTGCCAGCAGTTGGAGAGCGGGAGGGGCCAACGTCCTGACTTTC	TRBV28	15	TRBD2	TRBJ2-6	NA
CASSSSSGTQETQYF	TGTGCCAGCAGCTCCTCATCCGGGACCCAAGAGACCCAGTACTTC	TRBV7-3	15	NA	TRBJ2-5	NA
CSVGGRDEQYF	TGCAGCGTTGGAGGGCGGGACGAGCAGTACTTC	TRBV29-1	11	NA	TRBJ2-7	few
CASSLLMSNQPQHF	TGTGCCAGCAGTTTACTAATGAGCAATCAGCCCCAGCATTTT	TRBV12-3/TRBV12-4	14	NA	TRBJ1-5	few
CAISELWDSYEQYF	TGTGCCATCAGTGAGTTATGGGACAGCTACGAGCAGTACTTC	TRBV10-3	14	TRBD1	TRBJ2-7	NA
CAISDLTGGPYEQYF	TGTGCCATCAGTGATCTTACGGGAGGTCCCTACGAGCAGTACTTC	TRBV10-3	15	TRBD2	TRBJ2-7	NA
CASSATGPHETQYF	TGTGCCAGCAGCGCGACAGGGCCCCACGAGACCCAGTACTTC	TRBV7-9	14	TRBD1	TRBJ2-5	NA
CASSFYICSASQVNPYEQYF	NA	TRBV7-9	20	NA	TRBJ2-7	once
CFCCNTTAHTEIYTF	TGTTTTTGTTGTAATACTACGGCACACACCGAGATCTACACCTTC	TRBV9	15	NA	TRBJ1-2	NA
CAGNSQAGGYEQYF	TGCGCCGGCAACTCCCAAGCCGGGGGGTATGAACAGTACTTC	TRBV5-4	14	TRBD2	TRBJ2-7	NA
CASSEGTGGSYEQYF	TGCGCCAGCAGTGAAGGGACAGGGGGCAGTTACGAGCAGTACTTC	TRBV10-1	15	TRBD1	TRBJ2-7	many
CSASMRGGSYEQNF	TGCAGTGCTAGTATGAGAGGGGGATCCTACGAGCAGAACTTC	TRBV20-1	14	NA	TRBJ2-7	NA
CASTRQPDSSAIYGYTF	TGTGCCAGCACCCGACAGCCCGACAGTTCAGCCATCTATGGCTACACCTTC	TRBV9	17	NA	TRBJ1-2	few
CASSEAGAGREAFF	TGTGCCAGCAGTGAGGCAGGGGCCGGGCGCGAAGCTTTCTTT	TRBV28	14	NA	TRBJ1-1	NA
CASKTGEGNTIYF	TGTGCCAGTAAAACAGGGGAGGGAAACACCATATATTTT	TRBV27	13	TRBD1	TRBJ1-3	NA
CAGSETGSSTDTQYF	TGTGCCGGCAGTGAAACAGGTTCTAGCACAGATACGCAGTACTTT	TRBV2	15	NA	TRBJ2-3	NA
CASSYSGSDEQYF	TGTGCCAGCAGTTACTCGGGAAGTGACGAGCAGTACTTC	TRBV6-6	13	NA	TRBJ2-7	NA
CASSYAIGSYGYTF	TGTGCCAGCAGTTACGCGATTGGGAGCTATGGCTACACCTTC	TRBV6-5	14	NA	TRBJ1-2	few
CASSIGGSDNSPLHF	TGTGCCAGTAGTATAGGGGGGAGCGATAATTCACCCCTCCACTTT	TRBV19	15	NA	TRBJ1-6	few
CASSLDGTSYNEQFF	TGTGCCAGCAGCTTAGACGGGACTAGCTACAATGAGCAGTTCTTC	TRBV11-2	15	TRBD2	TRBJ2-1	medium-sized
CASRGASGNQPQHF	TGTGCCAGCAGGGGGGCCAGTGGCAATCAGCCCCAGCATTTT	TRBV2	14	NA	TRBJ1-5	few
CATVERLADGADTQYF	TGTGCCACTGTTGAGAGACTAGCGGATGGCGCAGATACGCAGTATTTT	TRBV10-3	16	TRBD2	TRBJ2-3	many
CASSYYTEDGYTF	TGTGCCAGCAGTTACTACACTGAGGATGGCTACACCTTC	TRBV14	13	NA	TRBJ1-2	NA
CASSPPFQNYGYTF	TGTGCCAGTAGTCCGCCCTTTCAGAACTATGGCTACACCTTC	TRBV19	14	NA	TRBJ1-2	few
CASSIYLCSAGGETEAFF	NA	TRBV7-8	18	NA	TRBJ1-1	few
CASSLARDWDF	TGTGCCAGCAGCTTAGCGCGGGATTGGGACTTC	TRBV11-1	11	NA	TRBJ2-5	NA
CASSLNKGAYEQYF	TGTGCCAGCAGCTTAAATAAGGGGGCCTACGAGCAGTACTTC	TRBV11-3	14	NA	TRBJ2-7	few
CAISDPGEVSYEQYF	TGTGCCATCAGTGACCCGGGGGAAGTCTCGTACGAGCAGTACTTC	TRBV10-3	15	NA	TRBJ2-7	many
CASSARTGVGTEAFF	TGTGCCAGCAGCGCGAGGACAGGGGTTGGCACTGAAGCTTTCTTT	TRBV9	15	TRBD1	TRBJ1-1	NA
CASSLSGGGNTIYF	TGTGCCAGCAGCTTATCCGGGGGAGGAAACACCATATATTTT	TRBV7-9	14	NA	TRBJ1-3	NA
CASSQSYEQYF	TGTGCCAGCAGCCAATCCTACGAGCAGTACTTC	TRBV12-3/TRBV12-4	11	NA	TRBJ2-7	medium-sized
CSAPDRGHNEQFF	TGCAGCGCACCGGACAGGGGGCACAATGAGCAGTTCTTC	TRBV29-1	13	TRBD1	TRBJ2-1	once
CASSLRQGADEQYF	TGTGCCAGCTCACTTCGACAGGGGGCAGACGAGCAGTACTTC	TRBV7-2	14	TRBD1	TRBJ2-7	once
CALTDGRGQSPLHF	TGTGCCCTCACTGATGGCAGGGGGCAATCACCCCTCCACTTT	TRBV10-3	14	TRBD1	TRBJ1-6	once
CASNKARGANYGYTF	TGTGCCAGCAATAAGGCGAGAGGAGCTAACTATGGCTACACCTTC	TRBV12-3/TRBV12-4	15	NA	TRBJ1-2	few
CSARRGETTQETQYF	TGCAGTGCTAGACGAGGGGAGACTACCCAAGAGACCCAGTACTTC	TRBV20-1	15	NA	TRBJ2-5	NA